The rows below give T cell receptor beta chains drawn from one sample of a study of cytomegalovirus exposure and HLA in healthy donors. The method was immunoSEQ multiplex PCR; TCRdb's version includes in-frame clones alone and lacks a portion of them. There are some 110,000 clones in the sample; approximately 80% occur only once, and approximately 5% lies in the top ten. Sample: PBMCs. The receptors derive from a woman between 18 and 29 years old in good health and CMV-seropositive. Both conserved end residues are part of each CDR3. D genes are given only for firm matches. Rows may omit the clone size; those that give it use once, few, many or a size class.

abundance	j_gene	d_gene	v_gene	CDR3nt	CDR3aa
few	TRBJ2-3	TRBD2	TRBV19	TGTGCCAGTAGTACGACTAGCGGGAGCACAGATACGCAGTATTTT	CASSTTSGSTDTQYF
once	TRBJ2-7	.	TRBV28	TGTGCCAGCAGTCCCCCGTCTGTAGCCCCCTACGAGCAGTACTTC	CASSPPSVAPYEQYF
.	TRBJ1-6	.	TRBV4-1	TGCGCCAGCAGCCAAGATCGGCAGGGAATGATGTCCTATAATTCACCCCTCCACTTT	CASSQDRQGMMSYNSPLHF
.	TRBJ1-1	.	TRBV19	TGTGCCAGTAGCCCGATTCTGAGGGTAGGCACTGAAGCTTTCTTT	CASSPILRVGTEAFF
.	TRBJ2-7	TRBD2	TRBV4-1	TGCGCCAGCAGCCAAGAAGCGGGACTAGCGGGAGGGATCCGTAACTTC	CASSQEAGLAGGIRNF
.	TRBJ2-7	.	TRBV30	TGTGCCTGGAGTCCCCTCCGAGGCGAGCAGTACTTC	CAWSPLRGEQYF
.	TRBJ2-1	TRBD1	TRBV6-1	TGTGCCAGCAGTGGGAACAGGGGGTTACAACACAATGAGCAGTTCTTC	CASSGNRGLQHNEQFF
.	TRBJ2-1	TRBD2	TRBV2	TGTGCCAGCAGTGTGGGACTAGCACCTCACAATGAGCAGTTCTTC	CASSVGLAPHNEQFF
.	TRBJ2-3	.	TRBV10-1	TGCGCCAGCAGTGACCGGGGGAGCACAGATACGCAGTATTTT	CASSDRGSTDTQYF
once	TRBJ1-1	TRBD1	TRBV11-3	TGTGCCAGCAGCTTAAGACAGGGTGTCACTGAAGCTTTCTTT	CASSLRQGVTEAFF
few	TRBJ2-3	.	TRBV5-5	TGTGCCAGCAGCTTGCTACAGCAAGATACGCAGTATTTT	CASSLLQQDTQYF
.	TRBJ1-3	.	TRBV28	TGTGCCAGCACTACGCTTCTTCTTTCTGGAAACACCATATATTTT	CASTTLLLSGNTIYF
.	TRBJ1-5	TRBD1	TRBV28	TGTGCCAGCAGTACAGGGGGCAATCAGCCCCAGCATTTT	CASSTGGNQPQHF
.	TRBJ2-7	.	TRBV18	TGTGCCAGCTCACCCTACGACAGGTACGAGCAGTACTTC	CASSPYDRYEQYF
.	TRBJ2-1	.	TRBV5-1	TGCGCCAGCTTCGAGACAAACTACAATGAGCAGTTCTTC	CASFETNYNEQFF
.	TRBJ1-5	TRBD1	TRBV6-1	TGTGCCAGCAGTGGGGACAGGGGATATAGCAATCAGCCCCAGCATTTT	CASSGDRGYSNQPQHF
once	TRBJ2-1	TRBD2	TRBV28	TGTGCCAGCAGTACCTGGACTAGCGGGAGGAGTAATGAGCAGTTCTTC	CASSTWTSGRSNEQFF
.	TRBJ1-5	.	TRBV7-6	TGTGCCAGCAGTCCAGGGGTCCCTTACAATCAGCCCCAGCATTTT	CASSPGVPYNQPQHF
.	TRBJ1-1	.	TRBV2	TGTGCCAGCTTGTTCCAACCCGGGACTGAAGCTTTCTTT	CASLFQPGTEAFF
.	TRBJ2-5	TRBD1	TRBV11-3	TGTGCCAGCAGCTTAGGGGCAGGGGGAGAGACCCAGTACTTC	CASSLGAGGETQYF
once	TRBJ1-2	.	TRBV28	TGTGCCAGCAAAAGGGCAGGGAAGGCCTATGGCTACACCTTC	CASKRAGKAYGYTF
few	TRBJ2-7	.	TRBV7-6	TGTGCCAGCAGCTTAGCAGGGGGATACGAGCAGTACTTC	CASSLAGGYEQYF
.	TRBJ2-7	.	TRBV6-5	TGTGCCAGCAGTCAGAACTACGAGCAGTACTTC	CASSQNYEQYF
.	TRBJ2-3	TRBD1	TRBV9	TGTGCCAGCAGCGCCCTCGACAGGGTGAGCACAGATACGCAGTATTTT	CASSALDRVSTDTQYF
.	TRBJ2-7	.	TRBV28	TGTGCCAGCAGCGATAGCGGAAACTCCTACGAGCAGTACTTC	CASSDSGNSYEQYF
.	TRBJ1-3	.	TRBV7-8	TGTGCCAGCAGCTCCCTAATAACAGGGTCTGGAAACACCATATATTTT	CASSSLITGSGNTIYF
many	TRBJ2-1	TRBD2	TRBV28	TGTGCCAGCACCATTAGCGGGATACAATCCTACAATGAGCAGTTCTTC	CASTISGIQSYNEQFF
.	TRBJ2-2	.	TRBV29-1	TGCAGCGTGATGGGACAGAACACCGGGGAGCTGTTTTTT	CSVMGQNTGELFF
.	TRBJ1-2	.	TRBV10-2	TGCGCCAGCAGTGAAGGAGGGCCTAACTATGGCTACACCTTC	CASSEGGPNYGYTF
.	TRBJ2-7	TRBD1	TRBV11-3	TGTGCCAGCAGCTCAGGACAGGGGCCCTACGAGCAGTACTTC	CASSSGQGPYEQYF
.	TRBJ2-3	.	TRBV30	TGTGCCTGGAGTGTAGGAGGAGATACGCAGTATTTT	CAWSVGGDTQYF
few	TRBJ1-1	.	TRBV6-6	TGTGCCAGCAGTTACTCGCGGGCGATAAATGATGAAGCTTTCTTT	CASSYSRAINDEAFF
.	TRBJ2-5	.	TRBV7-8	TGTGCCAGCAGCTTTCGTTACGGGAGCCAAGAGACCCAGTACTTC	CASSFRYGSQETQYF
.	TRBJ2-4	TRBD2	TRBV7-3	TGTGCCAGCAGTCCTGGGACTAGCGGGAGCAAAAACATTCAGTACTTC	CASSPGTSGSKNIQYF
.	TRBJ2-3	TRBD1	TRBV5-4	TGTGCCAGCAGCTTGGCAGGGGGCGCAACAGATACGCAGTATTTT	CASSLAGGATDTQYF
.	TRBJ1-1	.	TRBV2	TGTGCCAGCAGTGTGCCCCCCGCCGCCCGGACTAACACTGAAGCTTTCTTT	CASSVPPAARTNTEAFF
.	TRBJ2-1	TRBD2	TRBV7-3	TGTGCCAGCAGCCCACTAGCGGGTCAAGAGCAGTTCTTC	CASSPLAGQEQFF
.	TRBJ2-3	TRBD1	TRBV5-1	TGCGCCAGCAGCTTGGCAAGGACAGGAAGCAGCACAGATACGCAGTATTTT	CASSLARTGSSTDTQYF
few	TRBJ2-1	TRBD2	TRBV6-4	TGTGCCAGCAGTGCTACTAGCGAGAACAATGAGCAGTTCTTC	CASSATSENNEQFF
.	TRBJ1-6	.	TRBV5-1	TGCGCCAGCAGCCGCCAGGGTCCCCTAATTGACCCCCTCCACTTT	CASSRQGPLIDPLHF
.	TRBJ1-5	.	TRBV19	TGTGCCAGTAGTATGGGGCAGGGCAATCAGCCCCAGCATTTT	CASSMGQGNQPQHF
.	TRBJ2-5	.	TRBV5-3	TGTGCCAGAATCCCGCGGCTAGAACAAGAGACCCAGTACTTC	CARIPRLEQETQYF
.	TRBJ1-1	TRBD1	TRBV13	TGTGCCAGCAGCTCCTCCCCGGGACAGGGACTGGGCACTGAAGCTTTCTTT	CASSSSPGQGLGTEAFF
.	TRBJ2-7	TRBD1	TRBV6-1	TGTGCCAGCAGCTCAGGACAGGGGGGCGAGCAGTACTTC	CASSSGQGGEQYF
.	TRBJ2-5	TRBD2	TRBV5-1	TGCGCCAGCAGGTCGGCTAGCGGTCCTGGGGAGACCCAGTACTTC	CASRSASGPGETQYF
.	TRBJ2-1	.	TRBV19	TGTGCCAGTAGGGATATAGGAACAGTCACAAATGAGCAGTTCTTC	CASRDIGTVTNEQFF